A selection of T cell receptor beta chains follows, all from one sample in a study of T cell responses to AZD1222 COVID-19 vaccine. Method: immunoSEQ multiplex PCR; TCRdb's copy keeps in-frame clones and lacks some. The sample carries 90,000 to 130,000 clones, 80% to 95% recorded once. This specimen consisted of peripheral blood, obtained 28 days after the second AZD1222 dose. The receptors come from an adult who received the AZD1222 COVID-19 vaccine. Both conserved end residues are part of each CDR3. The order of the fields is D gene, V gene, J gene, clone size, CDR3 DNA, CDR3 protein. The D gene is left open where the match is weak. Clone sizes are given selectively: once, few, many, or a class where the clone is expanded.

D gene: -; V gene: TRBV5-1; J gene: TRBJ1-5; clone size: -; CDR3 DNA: TGCGCCAGCAGCTTGGGGGCAGATCAGCCCCAGCATTTT; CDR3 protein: CASSLGADQPQHF
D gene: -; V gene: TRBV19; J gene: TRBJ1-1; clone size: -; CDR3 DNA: TGTGCCAGTAGTATAGAGGGGGCGAACACTGAAGCTTTCTTT; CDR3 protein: CASSIEGANTEAFF
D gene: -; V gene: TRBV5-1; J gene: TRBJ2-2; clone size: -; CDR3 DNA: TGCGCCAGCATGTCCGAGGGATCGAGCACCGGGGAGCTGTTTTTT; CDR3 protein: CASMSEGSSTGELFF
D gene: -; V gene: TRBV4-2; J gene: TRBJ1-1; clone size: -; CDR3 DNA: TGTGCCAGCAGCCAAGGGGGGGGGTCCCGACCCGAAGCTTTCTTT; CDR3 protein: CASSQGGGSRPEAFF
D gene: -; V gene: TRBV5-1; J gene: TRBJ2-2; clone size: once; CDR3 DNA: TGCGCCAGCAGGGTGACTACACCGAACACCGGGGAGCTGTTTTTT; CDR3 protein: CASRVTTPNTGELFF
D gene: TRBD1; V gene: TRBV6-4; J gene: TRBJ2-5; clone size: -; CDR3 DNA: TGTGCCAGCAGTGGAGACAGGGGAGAGACCCAGTACTTC; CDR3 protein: CASSGDRGETQYF
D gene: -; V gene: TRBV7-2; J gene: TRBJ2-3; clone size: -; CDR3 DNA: TGTGCCAGCAGCTCCCGACAGCTACATACGCAGTATTTT; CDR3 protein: CASSSRQLHTQYF
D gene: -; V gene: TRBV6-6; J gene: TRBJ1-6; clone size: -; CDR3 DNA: TGTGCCAGCATGGCAGATAATTCACCCCTCCACTTT; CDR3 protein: CASMADNSPLHF
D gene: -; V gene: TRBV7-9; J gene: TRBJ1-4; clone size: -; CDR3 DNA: TGTGCCAGCAGCTCTTTCGAGGGGGCAACTAATGAAAAACTGTTTTTT; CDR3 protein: CASSSFEGATNEKLFF
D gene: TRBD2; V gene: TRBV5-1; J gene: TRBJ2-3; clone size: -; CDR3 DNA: TGCGCCAGCAGCTTGCCTAGCGGGGGAGAGTTCACAGATACGCAGTATTTT; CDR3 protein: CASSLPSGGEFTDTQYF
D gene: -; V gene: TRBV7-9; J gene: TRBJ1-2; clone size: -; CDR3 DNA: TGTGCCAGCAGCTTAGCAGGGGTCCTAAACTATGGCTACACCTTC; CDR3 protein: CASSLAGVLNYGYTF
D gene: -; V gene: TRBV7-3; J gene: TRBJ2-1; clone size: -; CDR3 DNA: TGTGCTAGCAGCTTTTTAGCGCAATCCTACAATGAGCAGTTCTTC; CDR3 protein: CASSFLAQSYNEQFF
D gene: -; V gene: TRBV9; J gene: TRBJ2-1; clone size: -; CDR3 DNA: TGTGCCAGCAGCGTAGTCGGAGACAATGAGCAGTTCTTC; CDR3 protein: CASSVVGDNEQFF
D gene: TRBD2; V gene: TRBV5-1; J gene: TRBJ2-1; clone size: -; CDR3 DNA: TGCGCCAGCAGCTTGGGCGGGAGCTCCTACAATGAGCAGTTCTTC; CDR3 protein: CASSLGGSSYNEQFF
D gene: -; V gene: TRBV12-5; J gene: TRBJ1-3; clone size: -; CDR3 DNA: TGTGCTAGTGGTTTAGAGTCTGGAAACACCATATATTTT; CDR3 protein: CASGLESGNTIYF
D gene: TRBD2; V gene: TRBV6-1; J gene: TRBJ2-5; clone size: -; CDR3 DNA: TGTGCCAGCAGTGAAGTGGCGGGGGGGCCGGAGACCCAGTACTTC; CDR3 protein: CASSEVAGGPETQYF
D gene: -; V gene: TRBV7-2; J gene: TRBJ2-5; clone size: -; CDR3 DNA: TGTGCCAGCAGCTTAGGTGGCAGCAAAGAGACCCAGTACTTC; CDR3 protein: CASSLGGSKETQYF
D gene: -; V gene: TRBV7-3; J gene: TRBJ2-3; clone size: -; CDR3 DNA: TGTGCCAGCAGCCCCAGGGTCCGTGGGGAGGCAGATACGCAGTATTTT; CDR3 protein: CASSPRVRGEADTQYF
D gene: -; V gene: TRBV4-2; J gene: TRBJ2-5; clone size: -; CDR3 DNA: TGTGCCAGCAGCCAAGAGTGGACAGCGAAAGAGACCCAGTACTTC; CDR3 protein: CASSQEWTAKETQYF
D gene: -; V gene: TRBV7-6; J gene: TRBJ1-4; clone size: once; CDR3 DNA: TGTGCCAGCAGCTCCAGGGGATATGAAAAACTGTTTTTT; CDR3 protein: CASSSRGYEKLFF
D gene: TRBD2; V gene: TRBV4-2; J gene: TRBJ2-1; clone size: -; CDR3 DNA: TGTGCCAGCAGCCGTAACACGGGGGGGCTCGGCAATGAGCAGTTCTTC; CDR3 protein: CASSRNTGGLGNEQFF
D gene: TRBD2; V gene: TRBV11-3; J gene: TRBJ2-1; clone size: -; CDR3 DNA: TGTGCCAGCAGCCCACTAGCGGGGGGGCTAAATGAGCAGTTCTTC; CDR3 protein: CASSPLAGGLNEQFF
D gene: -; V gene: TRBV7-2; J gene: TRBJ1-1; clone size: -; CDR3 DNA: TGTGCCAGCAGCTCGCCGGGATTCAACACTGAAGCTTTCTTT; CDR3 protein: CASSSPGFNTEAFF
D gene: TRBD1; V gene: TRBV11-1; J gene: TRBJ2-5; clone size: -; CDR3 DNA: TGTGCCAGCAGCTTAGGGGACAGGGGCCCTCCGACCCAGTACTTC; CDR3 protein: CASSLGDRGPPTQYF
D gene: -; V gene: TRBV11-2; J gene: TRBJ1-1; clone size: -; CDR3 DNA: TGTGCCAGCAGCTTAGTAGGTAGCAACACTGAAGCTTTCTTT; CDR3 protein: CASSLVGSNTEAFF
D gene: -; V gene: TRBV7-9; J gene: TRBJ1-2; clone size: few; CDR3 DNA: TGTGCCAGCAGACTTTCCTTGAATGGCTACACCTTC; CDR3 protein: CASRLSLNGYTF
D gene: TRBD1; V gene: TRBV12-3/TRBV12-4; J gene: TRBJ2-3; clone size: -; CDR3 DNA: TGTGCCAGCAGGGACAGGTTCACAGATACGCAGTATTTT; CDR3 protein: CASRDRFTDTQYF
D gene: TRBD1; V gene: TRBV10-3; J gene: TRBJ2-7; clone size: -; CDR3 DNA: TGTGCCATCAGCCCCAGGGGGACATCCTACGAGCAGTACTTC; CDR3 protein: CAISPRGTSYEQYF
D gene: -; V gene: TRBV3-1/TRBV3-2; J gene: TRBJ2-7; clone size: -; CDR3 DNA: TGTGCCAGCAGCCCAACCAGGGTCTACGAGCAGTACTTC; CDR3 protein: CASSPTRVYEQYF
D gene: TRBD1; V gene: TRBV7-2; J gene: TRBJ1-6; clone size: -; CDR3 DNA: TGTGCCAGCAGCACAGACAGGGGTGATTATTCACCCCTCCACTTT; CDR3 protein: CASSTDRGDYSPLHF
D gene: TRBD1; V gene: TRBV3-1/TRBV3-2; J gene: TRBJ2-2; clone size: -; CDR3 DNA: TGTGCCAGCAGCCTGTGGGACAGGAGGACCGGGGAGCTGTTTTTT; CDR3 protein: CASSLWDRRTGELFF
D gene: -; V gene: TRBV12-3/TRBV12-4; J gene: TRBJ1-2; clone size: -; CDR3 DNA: TGTGCCAGCAGTTTATTCGTGGATGGCTACACCTTC; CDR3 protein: CASSLFVDGYTF
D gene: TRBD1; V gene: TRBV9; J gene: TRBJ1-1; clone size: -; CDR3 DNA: TGTGCCAGCAGCTTCCAACAGGGGGCGCCATTTACGGGTGAAGCTTTCTTT; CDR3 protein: CASSFQQGAPFTGEAFF